The 10 T cell receptor beta chains presented below share a single source sample, sequenced in a study of cytomegalovirus exposure and HLA in healthy donors. Sequencing used immunoSEQ multiplex PCR; TCRdb keeps in-frame clones, though not all of them. The sample has roughly 71,000 clones, 94% seen once. Sequencing was done on a sample of PBMCs. The receptors stem from a woman younger than 35 in good health and CMV-seronegative.

The chain joins TRBV4-1 to TRBJ1-1; a possible D gene is TRBD1 (5 bases). Per the germline V gene, CDR1 is MGHRA and CDR2 is YSYEKL. This CDR3 spans 14 amino acids. Trimming cost V 3 bases and J 11 bases, with 19 bases left between them. The CDR3 region has the DNA TGCGCCAGCAGCCAGTTCTCGGCAGGACATGGTGCTTTCTTT. Protein sequence: CASSQFSAGHGAFF.

V gene TRBV5-1 combines with J gene TRBJ2-4, with a weak D call TRBD2 (5 bases). The CDR3 is 15 residues long. Germline values: CDR1 SGHRS, CDR2 YFSETQ. Between the trimmed V and J ends, which lost 2 bases and 4 bases, there was a span of 13 bases. CDR3 nucleotide sequence: TGCGCCAGCAGCTTTGGGAGCACCTCAAAAAACATTCAGTACTTC. The encoded protein is CASSFGSTSKNIQYF.

The table lists this clone with a count of one. This sequence joins TRBV9 and TRBJ1-6, with D unclear. This CDR3 is 13 amino acids long. The V end was cut by 4 bases, the J end by 8 bases, with 10 bases between. Per germline, CDR1 SGDLS and CDR2 YYNGEE. CDR3 residues: CASSPEIHSPLHF. DNA for the CDR3: TGTGCCAGCAGCCCCGAGATCCATTCACCCCTCCACTTT.

V usage is TRBV27 and J usage is TRBJ1-2; 7 bases map to TRBD1. The V gene end was trimmed by 1 base and the J gene end by 8 bases; junction bases not matched to a gene: 7. The germline gives CDR1 MNHEY, CDR2 SMNVEV (reference sequence). CDR3 size: 14 residues. The CDR3 bases are TGTGCCAGCAGTTTATTAGGACAGGCGAGGGGCTACACCTTC. Amino acids: CASSLLGQARGYTF.

This clone appeared once. The chain links TRBV5-1 to TRBJ2-1, with 11 bases fitting TRBD2. This CDR3 has 17 amino acids. J gave up 4 bases and V 0 bases, and 6 bases lay outside the gene matches. Per the germline V gene, CDR1 is SGHRS and CDR2 is YFSETQ. CDR3 sequence (DNA): TGCGCCAGCAGCTTGGGTACTAGCGGGGGAGGATACAATGAGCAGTTCTTC. Amino acids: CASSLGTSGGGYNEQFF.

The V gene is TRBV6-4, the J gene TRBJ1-4; TRBD1 agrees at 8 bases. The V gene end was trimmed by 8 bases and the J gene end by 8 bases; junction bases not matched to a gene: 16. CDR3 length: 16 amino acids. The V gene's germline CDR1 is MRHNA and CDR2 SNTAGT. Here the CDR3 DNA reads TGTGCCAGCGCTAACCCGGACAGGGCCGAAGGGGAAAAACTGTTTTTT. Translating it yields CASANPDRAEGEKLFF.

The chain links TRBV7-2 to TRBJ2-2; 8 positions agree with TRBD1. CDR1 and CDR2 (germline): SGHTA, FQGNSA. The CDR3 is made up of 14 amino acids. V lost 5 bases to trimming and J lost 3 bases; unmatched junction nucleotides: 2. In DNA form, the CDR3 reads TGTGCCAGCAGCCTACAGGGGGACACCGGGGAGCTGTTTTTT. Translation gives CASSLQGDTGELFF.

The chain has TRBV7-2 and TRBJ2-7, with D possibly being TRBD2 (5 bases). The ends were cut back, 3 bases at V and 0 bases at J, with 15 bases in the middle. This CDR3 comprises 16 residues. Per germline, CDR1 SGHTA and CDR2 FQGNSA. CDR3 sequence reads: CASSFGGFGVSYEQYF. The CDR3 DNA sequence: TGTGCCAGCAGCTTCGGCGGTTTCGGGGTCTCCTACGAGCAGTACTTC.

The gene calls are TRBV11-2 and TRBJ1-1, with 11 bases lining up with TRBD1. Trimming cost V 5 bases and J 10 bases; bases outside gene matches: 15. CDR3 length: 16 amino acids. The germline V gene encodes CDR1 SGHAT and CDR2 FQNNGV. The DNA for the CDR3 is TGTGCCAGCAGCCCAGTTTCAACCGGACAGGGGGCCGGAGCTTTCTTT. Encoded protein: CASSPVSTGQGAGAFF.

The rearrangement links TRBV27 to TRBJ2-2; TRBD1 agrees at 11 bases. The V and J ends lost 5 bases and 4 bases, in that order; junction bases with no gene match: 9. The CDR3 sequence is 17 residues long. Germline V lookup: CDR1 MNHEY, CDR2 SMNVEV (reference sequence). The CDR3 here is CASSTRTGGVFTGELFF. The CDR3 nucleotides are TGTGCCAGCAGTACCCGGACAGGGGGCGTTTTCACCGGGGAGCTGTTTTTT.